These 4 T cell receptor beta chains came from one sample sequenced in a study of control samples from healthy donors and cancer patients. The repertoire was sequenced with immunoSEQ multiplex PCR; TCRdb's copy has only in-frame clones and lacks some. The table records 150,000 to 200,000 clones, 90% to 95% of them present only once. Sequenced sample: blood. All receptors come from a man younger than 40 in good health.

J is TRBJ2-7 and V is TRBV28; 7 bases are shared with TRBD2. Germline CDR1 and CDR2: MDHEN and SYDVKM. Unmatched junction bases numbered 10, after V lost 7 bases and J lost 1 base. This CDR3 has 15 residues. CDR3: CASNPGREMSYEQYF. CDR3 bases: TGTGCCAGCAACCCCGGGCGGGAGATGTCCTACGAGCAGTACTTC.

As concerns this clone: The sample carries other DNA sequences with the same CDR3. The rearrangement joins TRBV6-5 to TRBJ2-5; D assignment may be TRBD1 or TRBD2 (5 bases each). The CDR3 is made up of 13 amino acids. V lost 4 bases and J 5 bases, leaving 11 bases between the germline ends. Germline lookup yields CDR1 MNHEY and CDR2 SVGAGI. CDR3 nucleotides: TGTGCCAGCAGTTGGGGACCTGGTGAGACCCAGTACTTC. Translating it yields CASSWGPGETQYF.

V gene TRBV7-9 combines with J gene TRBJ1-1; D unclear. Per germline, CDR1 SEHNR and CDR2 FQNEAQ (reference sequence). V was clipped by 3 bases and J by 7 bases, with 12 bases between them. This CDR3 contains 13 residues. This CDR3 reads CASSLSTGSEAFF. As DNA, the CDR3 is TGTGCCAGCAGCTTGTCTACGGGGAGTGAAGCTTTCTTT. The whole variable domain, filled in from reference TRBV7-9 and TRBJ1-1, reads DTGVSQNPRHKITKRGQNVTFRCDPISEHNRLYWYRQTLGQGPEFLTYFQNEAQLEKSRLLSDRFSAERPKGSFSTLEIQRTEQGDSAMYLCASSLSTGSEAFFGQGTRLTVV.

This chain connects TRBV19 to TRBJ1-1; TRBD1 is a possible D gene (5 bases). Germline V CDR1 and CDR2: LNHDA, SQIVND (reference sequence). This CDR3 comprises 14 residues. The V end lost 7 bases, the J end lost 1 base, and 13 bases lay between the germline ends. The CDR3 sequence: CASIAGPRNTEAFF. The DNA for the CDR3 is TGTGCCAGTATCGCAGGGCCCCGGAACACTGAAGCTTTCTTT.